This is a list of T cell receptor beta chains from one sample in a study of cytomegalovirus exposure and HLA in healthy donors. Data came from immunoSEQ multiplex PCR; TCRdb stores just in-frame clones and leaves some out. This sample yields around 91,000 clones, of which roughly 78% are seen a single time; about 4.5% belongs to the top ten. Sequencing was performed on PBMCs. The receptors derive from a male donor in good health and CMV-seropositive. Both conserved end residues are part of each CDR3. The D gene is left open where the match is weak. The size field is filled for only some rows; it gives once, few, many or a size class.

TRBD1	TRBJ2-3	TRBV11-2	few	TGTGCCAGCAGATCCAGGGGGAGCACAGATACGCAGTATTTT	CASRSRGSTDTQYF
-	TRBJ2-7	TRBV28	-	TGTGCCAGCGGCCCCTCCTACGAGCAGTACTTC	CASGPSYEQYF
-	TRBJ1-1	TRBV19	-	TGTGCCAACCACAGGGTAGACACTGAAGCTTTCTTT	CANHRVDTEAFF
TRBD1	TRBJ1-1	TRBV30	-	TGTGCCTGGAGTTCAATGGGGCAGGGGGCCACTGAAGCTTTCTTT	CAWSSMGQGATEAFF
TRBD2	TRBJ2-7	TRBV27	few	TGTGCCAGCAGTCCCGGGACTAGGAGCGAGCAGTACTTC	CASSPGTRSEQYF
TRBD1	TRBJ1-1	TRBV6-4	-	TGTGCCAGCAGAGGGGGGCAGGGGGCTTACCCATACACTGAAGCTTTCTTT	CASRGGQGAYPYTEAFF
-	TRBJ1-3	TRBV30	-	TGTGCCTGGAGTGTTTCGGGAAACACCATATATTTT	CAWSVSGNTIYF
-	TRBJ1-2	TRBV30	-	TGTGCCTGGAGTTCGGACAGAGGGGGCTACACCTTC	CAWSSDRGGYTF
TRBD1	TRBJ2-3	TRBV28	-	TGTGCCAGCACCGAAACAGGGGGTCGTTACACAGATACGCAGTATTTT	CASTETGGRYTDTQYF
-	TRBJ1-5	TRBV15	few	TGTGCCACCAGCAGAAAACTGGACAGCCCCAATCAGCCCCAGCATTTT	CATSRKLDSPNQPQHF
-	TRBJ2-2	TRBV7-9	once	TGTGCCAGCAGCCCTGGCGGGGGCGCGAACACCGGGGAGCTGTTTTTT	CASSPGGGANTGELFF
-	TRBJ2-2	TRBV15	-	TGTGCCACCAGCAGAGAGGGGAGCGGGGAGCTGTTTTTT	CATSREGSGELFF
TRBD2	TRBJ2-3	TRBV27	-	TGTGCCAGCAGTTTCATGGGAGGGGTAGCTTCAGATACGCAGTATTTT	CASSFMGGVASDTQYF
TRBD2	TRBJ2-3	TRBV9	-	TGTGCCAGCAGCGTAGCTGACGTAACTAGCGGGATAAGAGATACGCAGTATTTT	CASSVADVTSGIRDTQYF
-	TRBJ2-3	TRBV27	-	TGTGCCAGCAGTGCGTCAGATACGCAGTATTTT	CASSASDTQYF
TRBD1	TRBJ2-7	TRBV27	-	TGTGCCAGCAGTTTTTTGGGACAGGGCTTCGAGCAGTACTTC	CASSFLGQGFEQYF
TRBD1	TRBJ1-2	TRBV30	-	TGTGCCTGGTTTAGACAGGGGGAAAGCCGGGGCTATGGCTACGCCTTC	CAWFRQGESRGYGYAF
TRBD1	TRBJ2-7	TRBV19	-	TGTGCCAGTAGTATCACAGGGGGTGGTGGCGAGCAGTACTTC	CASSITGGGGEQYF
-	TRBJ2-1	TRBV5-4	few	TGTGCCAGCAGCCAGTACAGGGATTCCTACAATGAGCAGTTCTTC	CASSQYRDSYNEQFF
-	TRBJ2-1	TRBV28	-	TGTGCCAGCAGTTCCACCGGGGTCGGATCGAATGAGCAGTTCTTC	CASSSTGVGSNEQFF
-	TRBJ2-5	TRBV5-1	-	TGCGCCAGCAGCTTGGGTAAAGAGACCCAGTACTTC	CASSLGKETQYF
TRBD2	TRBJ2-3	TRBV5-4	-	TGTGCCAGCAGCTCGGGACTAGCGGGAGGGAGGAGCACAGATACGCAGTATTTT	CASSSGLAGGRSTDTQYF